This T cell receptor (beta chain) was documented in a study of blood T cell repertoires in COVID-19. Study information: Nucleic acid was either cDNA or gDNA, and it came from T cells, B-cell-depleted T cells, or PBMCs.

The CDR3 covers 11 residues. V lost 7 bases and J 8 bases, leaving 11 bases between the germline ends. Only in-frame clones appear in the TCRdb table, and some are missing; sequencing was by immunoSEQ multiplex PCR. Among roughly 80,000 clones listed, roughly four fifths were seen once. The chain is built from TRBV12-3 or TRBV12-4 and TRBJ1-2; no clear D gene. This sequence was found in a human donor in a cohort sampled during active COVID-19. The sample taken for sequencing was peripheral blood. CDR3 bases: TGTGCCAGCACCCTATCGGGGGGCTACACCTTC. This codes for CASTLSGGYTF.